This record concerns one T cell receptor (beta chain) sequence. The junction departs from the called germline gene at one end, perhaps through a read error. This record belongs to a study of neoadjuvant nivolumab and ipilimumab in lung cancer. Generated by immunoSEQ multiplex PCR, the TCRdb table keeps only in-frame clones and is missing some. The sample carries 40,000 to 60,000 clones, around 89% recorded once. Sequenced here: blood, sampled before neoadjuvant nivolumab, alone or with ipilimumab. The sequence derives from an adult with non-small cell lung cancer. Some clones in this sample may be carry-over from other donors' samples.

CDR3 nucleotides: TGCGCCAGCAGCCGCGGGACTAGCGGGTACGAGCAGTACTTT. Residues: CASSRGTSGYEQYF. V and J are TRBV4-3 and TRBJ2-7; 12 nucleotides line up with TRBD2. The CDR3 is made up of 14 amino acids. The germline V gene encodes CDR1 LGHNA and CDR2 YSLEER.